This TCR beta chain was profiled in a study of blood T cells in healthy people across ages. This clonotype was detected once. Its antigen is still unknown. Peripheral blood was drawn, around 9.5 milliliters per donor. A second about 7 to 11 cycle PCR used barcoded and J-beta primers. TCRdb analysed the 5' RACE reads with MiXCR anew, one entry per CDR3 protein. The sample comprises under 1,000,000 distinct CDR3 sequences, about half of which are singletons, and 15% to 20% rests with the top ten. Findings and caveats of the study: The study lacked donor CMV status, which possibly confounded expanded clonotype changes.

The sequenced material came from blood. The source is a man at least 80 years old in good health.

The CDR3 sequence is CASSQGRASEKLFF. The CDR3 nucleotides read TGCGCCAGCAGCCAAGGCAGGGCAAGTGAAAAACTGTTTTTT. The V call is TRBV4-3, the J call TRBJ1-4, with TRBD1 as a possible D gene (5 bases). CDR3 length equals 14 residues. Germline values: CDR1 LGHNA, CDR2 YSLEER. With 1 base removed from V and 7 bases from J, the gap between germline ends came to 10 bases.